The T cell receptor beta chain under discussion was sequenced for a study of blood T cell repertoires in COVID-19. The overall study: Acute and convalescent COVID-19 samples came from the United States, Italy and Spain. Sources were T cells, B-cell-depleted T cells, or PBMCs; the material itself was cDNA or gDNA.

Original analysis: Amplified reference gene primers provided the basis for estimating nucleated cell counts. Generated by immunoSEQ multiplex PCR, the TCRdb table keeps only in-frame clones and is missing some. D and trimming come from the DNA, and the V and J calls and clone size come from that table. The sample comprises around 32,000 clones, 90% to 95% of which are singletons, and about 0.99% rests with the top ten. Losses at the gene ends were 1 base for V and 6 bases for J; bases not matched to a gene: 9. This CDR3 is 17 amino acids long. Germline-derived CDR1 and CDR2 are LNHNV and YYDKDF (reference sequence). This clone was recorded once.

The sample comprised peripheral blood. This rearrangement joins TRBV15 to TRBJ2-1, with 10 bases identical to TRBD2. The TCR originated in a male donor with active COVID-19. In DNA form, the CDR3 reads TGTGCCACCAGCAGAGGGGTAGCGGGGGGTCGATCCAATGAGCAGTTCTTC. As protein: CATSRGVAGGRSNEQFF.